This TCR beta chain emerged from a study of technical replicates of blood from four donors (TCRdb year 2017). Worth noting for this clone: No antigen is known for it. No base-level quality is on record; no much larger clone is a single base apart.

CDR1 and CDR2 were assigned from the germline V gene as MNHNS and SASEGT. The CDR3, from cysteine to phenylalanine, totals 16 residues. The CDR3 DNA has 48 bases and is translated from base 1. V is pared back by 2 bases and J by 6 bases, with 17 bases lying between the germline termini. Library method: the immunoSEQ multiplex PCR assay. The clones in this table, taken by TCRdb from immuneACCESS, are in-frame only. Not every clone is retained; where verified, under half of the shortfall comes from an unresolved V gene, and the cause of the rest is unknown. The sample profile shows more than 90,000 clones; 90% to 96% of them were found once. Approximately 0.36% of the sample lies in the top ten.

This TCR was sampled from a human donor in good health. Sample: T cells isolated from PBMCs. The chain employs TRBV6-1 and TRBJ2-1, with TRBD1 tentatively as D gene (5 bases match). The DNA sequence is TGTGCCAGCAGTGAATTTCTCCTCGACAGCCTCAATGAGCAGTTCTTC. It encodes CASSEFLLDSLNEQFF.